The 14 T cell receptor beta chains below all came from one sample that was sequenced in a study of cytotoxic CD8 clonotypes in ibrutinib-treated CLL (dated by TCRdb to about 2021). Library method: the immunoSEQ multiplex PCR assay. TCRdb provides this immuneACCESS table in a form limited to in-frame rearrangements. Some clones are lacking; in checked studies, under half of them reflect an unresolved V gene, and why the rest are absent is not known. For this sample the table gives about 160,000 clones, of which about 88% were detected only once. The ten biggest clones cover more than 2.5% of the sample. The sample's time point label is to be understood as: progressive disease on ibrutinib. The sample here was PBMCs, taken at disease progression, from a patient treated with ibrutinib. The receptors derive from a human donor with chronic lymphocytic leukemia.

The chain joins TRBV14 to TRBJ2-7, with D uncertain. The CDR3 contains 16 residues. V was shortened by 0 bases and J by 3 bases, with 15 bases between the two germline ends. CDR1 and CDR2 (germline): SGHDN, FVKESK. In DNA, the CDR3 is TGTGCCAGCAGCCAAGAAGGTGCCAGCCTCAACTACGAGCAGTACTTC. The encoded protein is CASSQEGASLNYEQYF.

V and J are TRBV27 and TRBJ2-5; no definite D call. V lost 6 bases, J lost 4 bases, and 18 bases lay in between. Germline V gives CDR1 MNHEY, CDR2 SMNVEV (reference sequence). There are 15 residues in the CDR3. The CDR3 here is CASSPRFPWRETQYF. CDR3 coding DNA: TGTGCCAGCAGCCCTAGGTTTCCTTGGCGAGAGACCCAGTACTTC.

The V and J genes are TRBV7-6 and TRBJ2-1; the D gene is possibly TRBD2 (6 bases). The V end lost 5 bases, the J end lost 9 bases, and 20 bases lay between the germline ends. The CDR3 consists of 15 residues. Per the germline V gene, CDR1 is SGHVS and CDR2 is FNYEAQ. CDR3 sequence: CASSPGRLVSVEQFF. The CDR3 DNA sequence: TGTGCCAGCAGCCCCGGTCGACTAGTCTCGGTTGAGCAGTTCTTC.

In DNA, the CDR3 is TGCGCCAGCAGCTTGGTTCGGACAGGGGGCGAGCAGTACTTC. Protein sequence: CASSLVRTGGEQYF. The chain recombines TRBV5-1 with TRBJ2-7; 10 nucleotides align to TRBD1. The J segment lost 6 bases and the V segment lost 0 bases, leaving 3 bases of the junction unmatched. CDR1 SGHRS and CDR2 YFSETQ come from the germline V gene. The CDR3 loop spans 14 amino acids.

The V call is TRBV5-8, the J call TRBJ2-5; D is unclear. The CDR3 sequence is 14 residues long. CDR1 and CDR2 from the germline V gene are SGHTS and YDEGEE. The germline V and J ends were trimmed by 0 bases and 2 bases, with 8 bases remaining between them. As DNA, the CDR3 is TGTGCCAGCAGCTTGGAACAGACTCAAGAGACCCAGTACTTC. This translates into CASSLEQTQETQYF.

The V gene is TRBV29-1, the J gene TRBJ1-1, with D uncertain. Germline values: CDR1 SQVTM, CDR2 ANQGSEA. V gave up 6 bases and J gave up 0 bases, with 11 bases separating them. The CDR3 runs to 13 residues. Here the CDR3 reads CSVSRAMNTEAFF. The CDR3 nucleotides read TGCAGCGTGTCACGGGCCATGAACACTGAAGCTTTCTTT.

The V and J genes are TRBV7-7 and TRBJ2-5, with 7 bases identical to TRBD2. Germline CDR1 SSHAT, CDR2 FNYEAQ (reference sequence). With V trimmed by 4 bases and J by 2 bases, 7 bases remained unmatched. The CDR3 totals 15 residues. CDR3 loop: CASSSSSGPQETQYF. As DNA, the CDR3 is TGTGCCAGCAGCTCGTCTAGCGGCCCACAAGAGACCCAGTACTTC.

The V gene is TRBV7-3, the J gene TRBJ1-1; D may be TRBD1 (5 bases). Trimming stripped 0 bases from V and 5 bases from J, with 7 bases between. Looked up from germline, CDR1 is SGHTA and CDR2 is FQGTGA. There are 13 residues in the CDR3. The CDR3 is CASSLTEGTEAFF. DNA for the CDR3: TGTGCCAGCAGCTTAACTGAGGGGACTGAAGCTTTCTTT.

As to this clone: Other DNA sequences in the same sample also yield this CDR3. This rearrangement joins TRBV29-1 to TRBJ2-7; TRBD2 aligns across 8 bases. The germline V gene encodes CDR1 SQVTM and CDR2 ANQGSEA. The CDR3 contains 11 residues. V dropped 6 bases and J dropped 5; count of bases not matched to a gene: 3. The CDR3 region is CSVDGGDEQYF. The CDR3 DNA reads TGCAGCGTCGACGGGGGGGACGAGCAGTACTTC.

This clone was observed a few times. The rearrangement joins TRBV14 to TRBJ1-1; D is perhaps TRBD1 (5 bases). This CDR3 is 15 amino acids long. With 4 bases removed from V and 6 bases from J, the gap between germline ends came to 18 bases. Looked up from germline, CDR1 is SGHDN and CDR2 is FVKESK. CDR3 residues: CASSLLPQGLSEAFF. CDR3 bases: TGTGCCAGCAGCCTTTTACCCCAGGGTCTATCTGAAGCTTTCTTT.

This clone was counted a single time. The chain joins TRBV7-2 to TRBJ1-1; TRBD1 is a possible D gene (5 bases). Germline CDR1 SGHTA, CDR2 FQGNSA. This CDR3 is built from 16 residues. The V and J ends lost 5 bases and 0 bases respectively, with 16 bases between them. Written as DNA, the CDR3 is TGTGCCAGCAGCCTTATCGGGACGGTGATGAACACTGAAGCTTTCTTT. Protein product: CASSLIGTVMNTEAFF.

The chain links TRBV15 to TRBJ2-1; a possible D gene is TRBD2 (6 bases). Per the germline V gene, CDR1 is LNHNV and CDR2 is YYDKDF (reference sequence). This CDR3 region has 17 residues. Trimming took off 1 base at V and 0 bases at J, with 13 bases between the two ends. In nucleotides, the CDR3 is TGTGCCACCAGCAGAGGTCTAGCGCGTAGCTCCTACAATGAGCAGTTCTTC. As protein: CATSRGLARSSYNEQFF.

The rearrangement joins TRBV27 to TRBJ2-1; the match to TRBD2 covers 8 bases. V shed 7 bases and J 3 bases; nucleotides not matched to a gene: 11. Germline CDR1 and CDR2: MNHEY and SMNVEV (reference sequence). The CDR3 contains 16 residues. The CDR3 DNA sequence: TGTGCCAGCAATTTTGCGGGGCTAGCGGGCTACAATGAGCAGTTCTTC. It yields the protein CASNFAGLAGYNEQFF.

This sequence joins TRBV6-4 and TRBJ2-1, with no clear D. Trimming left V 4 bases short and J 4 bases short, with 14 bases between. Per germline, CDR1 MRHNA and CDR2 SNTAGT. CDR3 length: 15 residues. The CDR3 DNA reads TGTGCCAGCAGTGTCAACGACTCCCCGTACAATGAGCAGTTCTTC. Its protein is CASSVNDSPYNEQFF.